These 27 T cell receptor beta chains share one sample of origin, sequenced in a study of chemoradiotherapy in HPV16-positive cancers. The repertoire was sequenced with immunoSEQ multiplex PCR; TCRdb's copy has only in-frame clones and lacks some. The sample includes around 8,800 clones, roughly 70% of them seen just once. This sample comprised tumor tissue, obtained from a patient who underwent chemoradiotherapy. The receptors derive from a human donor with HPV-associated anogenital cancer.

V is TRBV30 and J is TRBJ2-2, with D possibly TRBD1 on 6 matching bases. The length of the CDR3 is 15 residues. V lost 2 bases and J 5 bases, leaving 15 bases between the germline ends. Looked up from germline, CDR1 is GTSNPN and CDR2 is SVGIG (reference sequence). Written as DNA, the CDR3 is TGTGCCTGGAGTTCTACAGGGAGAAGAACCGGGGAGCTGTTTTTT. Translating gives CAWSSTGRRTGELFF.

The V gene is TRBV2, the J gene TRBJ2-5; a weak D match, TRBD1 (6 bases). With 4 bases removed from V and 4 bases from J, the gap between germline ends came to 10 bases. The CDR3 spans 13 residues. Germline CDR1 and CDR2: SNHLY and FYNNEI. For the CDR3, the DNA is TGTGCCAGCAGTGCACAGGGAATAGAGACCCAGTACTTC. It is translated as CASSAQGIETQYF.

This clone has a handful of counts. CDR3 in DNA: TGTGCCAGCAGGCCGGACAGGGTGGGTGAAAAACTGTTTTTT. Translating gives CASRPDRVGEKLFF. V gene TRBV28 combines with J gene TRBJ1-4; TRBD1 agrees at 8 bases. CDR1 and CDR2 (germline): MDHEN, SYDVKM. There are 14 residues in the CDR3. Trimming took 6 bases from V and 7 from J; bases not matched to a gene: 7.

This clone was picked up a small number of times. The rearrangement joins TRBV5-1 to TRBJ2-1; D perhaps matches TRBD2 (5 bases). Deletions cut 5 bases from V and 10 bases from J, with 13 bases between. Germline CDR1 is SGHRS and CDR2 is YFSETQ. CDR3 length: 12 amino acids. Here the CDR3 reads CASREDSPEQFF. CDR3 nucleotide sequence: TGCGCCAGCAGGGAGGACTCGCCCGAGCAGTTCTTC.

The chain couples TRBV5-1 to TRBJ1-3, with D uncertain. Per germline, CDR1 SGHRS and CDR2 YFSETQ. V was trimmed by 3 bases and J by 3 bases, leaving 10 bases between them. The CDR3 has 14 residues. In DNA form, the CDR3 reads TGCGCCAGCAGCTCTGGACTGCTTGGAAACACCATATATTTT. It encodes CASSSGLLGNTIYF.

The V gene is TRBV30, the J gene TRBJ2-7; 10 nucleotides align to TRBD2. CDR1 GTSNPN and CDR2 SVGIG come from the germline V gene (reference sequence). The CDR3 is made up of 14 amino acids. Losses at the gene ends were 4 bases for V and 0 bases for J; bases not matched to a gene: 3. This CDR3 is CAWISGGSSYEQYF. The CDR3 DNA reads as TGTGCCTGGATTAGCGGGGGGAGCTCCTACGAGCAGTACTTC.

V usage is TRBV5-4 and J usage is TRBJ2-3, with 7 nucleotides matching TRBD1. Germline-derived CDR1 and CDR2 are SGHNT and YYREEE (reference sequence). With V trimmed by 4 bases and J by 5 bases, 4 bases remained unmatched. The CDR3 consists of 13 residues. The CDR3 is CASSPDREDTQYF. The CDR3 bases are TGTGCCAGCAGCCCCGACAGGGAAGATACGCAGTATTTT.

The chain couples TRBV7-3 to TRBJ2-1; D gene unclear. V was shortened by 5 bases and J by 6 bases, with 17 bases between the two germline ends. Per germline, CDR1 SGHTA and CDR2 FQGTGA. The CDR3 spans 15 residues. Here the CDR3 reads CASSPTETGPNEQFF. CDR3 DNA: TGTGCCAGCAGCCCTACCGAAACCGGCCCCAATGAGCAGTTCTTC. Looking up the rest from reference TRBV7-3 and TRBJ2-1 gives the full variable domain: GAGVSQTPSNKVTEKGKYVELRCDPISGHTALYWYRQSLGQGPEFLIYFQGTGAADDSGLPNDRFFAVRPEGSVSTLKIQRTERGDSAVYLCASSPTETGPNEQFFGPGTRLTVL.

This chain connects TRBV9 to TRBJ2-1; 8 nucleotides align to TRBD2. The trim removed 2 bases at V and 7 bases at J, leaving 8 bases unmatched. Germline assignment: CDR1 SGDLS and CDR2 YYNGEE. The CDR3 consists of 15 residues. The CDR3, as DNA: TGTGCCAGCAGCGTTCGGGAGGGCCCTTCTAATGAGCAGTTCTTC. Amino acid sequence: CASSVREGPSNEQFF.

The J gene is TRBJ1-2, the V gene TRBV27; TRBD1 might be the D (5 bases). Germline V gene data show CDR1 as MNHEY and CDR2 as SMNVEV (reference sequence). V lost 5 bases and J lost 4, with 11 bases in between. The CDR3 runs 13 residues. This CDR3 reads CASSPDSGYGYTF. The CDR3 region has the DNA TGTGCCAGCAGTCCCGACAGTGGCTATGGCTACACCTTC.

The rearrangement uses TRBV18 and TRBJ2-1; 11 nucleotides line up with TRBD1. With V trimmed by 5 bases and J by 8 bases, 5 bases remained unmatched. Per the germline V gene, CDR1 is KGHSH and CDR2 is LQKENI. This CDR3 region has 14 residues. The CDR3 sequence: CASSAGTGGDEQFF. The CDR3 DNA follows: TGTGCCAGCTCAGCCGGGACAGGGGGTGATGAGCAGTTCTTC.

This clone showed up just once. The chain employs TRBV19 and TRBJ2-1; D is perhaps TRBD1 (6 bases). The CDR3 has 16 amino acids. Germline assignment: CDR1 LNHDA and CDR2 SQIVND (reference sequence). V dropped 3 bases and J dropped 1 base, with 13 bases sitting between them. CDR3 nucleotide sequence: TGTGCCAGTAGTATGTTGGGGCAGGGGTCCTACAATGAGCAGTTCTTC. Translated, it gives CASSMLGQGSYNEQFF. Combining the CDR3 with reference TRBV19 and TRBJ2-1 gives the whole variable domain DGGITQSPKYLFRKEGQNVTLSCEQNLNHDAMYWYRQDPGQGLRLIYYSQIVNDFQKGDIAEGYSVSREKKESFPLTVTSAQKNPTAFYLCASSMLGQGSYNEQFFGPGTRLTVL.

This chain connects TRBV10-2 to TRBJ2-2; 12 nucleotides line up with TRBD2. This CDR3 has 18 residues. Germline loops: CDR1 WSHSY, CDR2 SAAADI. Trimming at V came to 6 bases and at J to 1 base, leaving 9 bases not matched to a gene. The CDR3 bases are TGCGCCAGCAGGCTAACTAGCGGGGGGTATAAGAACACCGGGGAGCTGTTTTTT. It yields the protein CASRLTSGGYKNTGELFF.

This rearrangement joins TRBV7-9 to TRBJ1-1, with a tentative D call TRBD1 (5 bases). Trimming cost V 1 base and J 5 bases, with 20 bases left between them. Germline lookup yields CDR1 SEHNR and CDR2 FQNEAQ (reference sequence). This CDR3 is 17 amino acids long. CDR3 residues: CASSLGGRGAGYTEAFF. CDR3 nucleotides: TGTGCCAGCAGCTTAGGGGGAAGGGGCGCAGGGTATACTGAAGCTTTCTTT. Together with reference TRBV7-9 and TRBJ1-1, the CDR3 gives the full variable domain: DTGVSQNPRHKITKRGQNVTFRCDPISEHNRLYWYRQTLGQGPEFLTYFQNEAQLEKSRLLSDRFSAERPKGSFSTLEIQRTEQGDSAMYLCASSLGGRGAGYTEAFFGQGTRLTVV.

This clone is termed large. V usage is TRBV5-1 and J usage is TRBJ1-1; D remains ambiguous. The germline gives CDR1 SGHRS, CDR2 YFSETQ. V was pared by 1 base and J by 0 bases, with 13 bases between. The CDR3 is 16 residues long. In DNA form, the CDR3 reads TGCGCCAGCAGCTTGTCAGCTAACCCTTTGAACACTGAAGCTTTCTTT. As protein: CASSLSANPLNTEAFF.

CDR3 sequence: CASSLEQGYGYTF. CDR3 nucleotides: TGCGCCAGCAGCTTGGAACAGGGATATGGCTACACCTTC. The chain has TRBV5-1 and TRBJ1-2; TRBD1 might be the D (6 bases). Germline V CDR1 and CDR2: SGHRS, YFSETQ. The CDR3 sequence is 13 residues long. V dropped 0 bases and J dropped 5 bases, with 8 bases sitting between them. Drawing the rest from reference TRBV5-1 and TRBJ1-2, the complete variable domain is KAGVTQTPRYLIKTRGQQVTLSCSPISGHRSVSWYQQTPGQGLQFLFEYFSETQRNKGNFPGRFSGRQFSNSRSEMNVSTLELGDSALYLCASSLEQGYGYTFGSGTRLTVV.

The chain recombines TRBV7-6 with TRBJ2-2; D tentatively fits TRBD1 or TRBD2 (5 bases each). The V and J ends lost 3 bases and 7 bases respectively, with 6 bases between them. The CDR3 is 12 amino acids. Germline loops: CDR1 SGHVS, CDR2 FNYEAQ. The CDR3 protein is CASSLRGGELFF. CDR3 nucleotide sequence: TGTGCCAGCAGCTTGAGGGGCGGGGAGCTGTTTTTT.

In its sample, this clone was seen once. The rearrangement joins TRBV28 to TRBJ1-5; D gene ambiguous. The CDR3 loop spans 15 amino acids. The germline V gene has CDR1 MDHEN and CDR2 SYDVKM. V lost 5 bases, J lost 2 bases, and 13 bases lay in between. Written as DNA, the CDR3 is TGTGCCAGCAGTGACCGGGCCCTGGGCAATCAGCCCCAGCATTTT. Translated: CASSDRALGNQPQHF.

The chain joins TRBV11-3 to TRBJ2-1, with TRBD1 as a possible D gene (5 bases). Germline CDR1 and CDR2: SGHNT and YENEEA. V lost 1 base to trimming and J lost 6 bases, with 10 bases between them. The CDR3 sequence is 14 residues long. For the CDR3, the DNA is TGTGCCAGCAGCTTAGTCCAGGGAATCAATGAGCAGTTCTTC. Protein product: CASSLVQGINEQFF.

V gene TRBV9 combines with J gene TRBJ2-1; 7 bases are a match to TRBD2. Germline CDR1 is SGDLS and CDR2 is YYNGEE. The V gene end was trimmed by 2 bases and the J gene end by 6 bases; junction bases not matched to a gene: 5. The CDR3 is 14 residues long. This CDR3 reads CASSVGTTANEQFF. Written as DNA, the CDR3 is TGTGCCAGCAGCGTCGGGACTACCGCCAATGAGCAGTTCTTC.

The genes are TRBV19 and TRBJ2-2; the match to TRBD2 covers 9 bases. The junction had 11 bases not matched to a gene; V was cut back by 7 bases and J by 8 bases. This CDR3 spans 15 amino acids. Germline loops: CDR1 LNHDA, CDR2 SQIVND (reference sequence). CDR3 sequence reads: CASIPNSGGRGELFF. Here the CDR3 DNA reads TGTGCCAGTATTCCTAATAGCGGGGGCCGGGGGGAGCTGTTTTTT. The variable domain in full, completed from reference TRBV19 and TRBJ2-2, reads DGGITQSPKYLFRKEGQNVTLSCEQNLNHDAMYWYRQDPGQGLRLIYYSQIVNDFQKGDIAEGYSVSREKKESFPLTVTSAQKNPTAFYLCASIPNSGGRGELFFGEGSRLTVL.

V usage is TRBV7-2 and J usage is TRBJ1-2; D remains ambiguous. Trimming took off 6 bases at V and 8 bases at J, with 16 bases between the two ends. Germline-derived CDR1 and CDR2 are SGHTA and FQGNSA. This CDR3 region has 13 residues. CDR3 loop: CASSSPSGSGYTF. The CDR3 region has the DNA TGTGCCAGCAGTTCCCCCTCGGGGTCGGGCTACACCTTC.

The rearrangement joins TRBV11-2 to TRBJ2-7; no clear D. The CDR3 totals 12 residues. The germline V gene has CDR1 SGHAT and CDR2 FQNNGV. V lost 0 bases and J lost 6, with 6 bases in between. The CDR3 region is CASSLDLFEQYF. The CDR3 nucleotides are TGTGCCAGCAGCTTAGATTTGTTCGAGCAGTACTTC. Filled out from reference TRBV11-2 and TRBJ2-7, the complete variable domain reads EAGVAQSPRYKIIEKRQSVAFWCNPISGHATLYWYQQILGQGPKLLIQFQNNGVVDDSQLPKDRFSAERLKGVDSTLKIQPAKLEDSAVYLCASSLDLFEQYFGPGTRLTVT.

The DNA of the CDR3 is TGTGCCAGCAGTGAAATGGGAGGGGGGGCCCTCGAGACCCAGTACTTC. Translation gives CASSEMGGGALETQYF. This chain links TRBV2 with TRBJ2-5; D is possibly TRBD2 (7 bases). CDR3 size: 16 residues. V lost 2 bases, J lost 5 bases, and 18 bases lay in between. Germline V lookup: CDR1 SNHLY, CDR2 FYNNEI.

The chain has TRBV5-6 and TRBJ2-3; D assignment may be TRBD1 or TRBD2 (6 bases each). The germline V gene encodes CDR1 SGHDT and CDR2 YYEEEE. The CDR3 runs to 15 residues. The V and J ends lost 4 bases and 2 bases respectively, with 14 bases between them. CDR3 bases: TGTGCCAGCAGCCCGGGGGCCAGCCACACAGATACGCAGTATTTT. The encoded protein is CASSPGASHTDTQYF.

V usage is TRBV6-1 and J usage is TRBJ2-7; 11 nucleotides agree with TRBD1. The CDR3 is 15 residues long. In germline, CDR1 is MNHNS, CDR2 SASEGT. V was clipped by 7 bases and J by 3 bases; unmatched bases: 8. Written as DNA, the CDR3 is TGTGCCAGCACCGAAGCTGGGACAGGGGGCTACGAGCAGTACTTC. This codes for CASTEAGTGGYEQYF.

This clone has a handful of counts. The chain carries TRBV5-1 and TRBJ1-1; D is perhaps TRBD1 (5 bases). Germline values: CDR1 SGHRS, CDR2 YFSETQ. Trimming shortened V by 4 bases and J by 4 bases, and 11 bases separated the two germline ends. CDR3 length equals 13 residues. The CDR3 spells CASSTQGGTEAFF. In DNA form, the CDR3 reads TGCGCCAGCAGCACCCAGGGAGGCACTGAAGCTTTCTTT.